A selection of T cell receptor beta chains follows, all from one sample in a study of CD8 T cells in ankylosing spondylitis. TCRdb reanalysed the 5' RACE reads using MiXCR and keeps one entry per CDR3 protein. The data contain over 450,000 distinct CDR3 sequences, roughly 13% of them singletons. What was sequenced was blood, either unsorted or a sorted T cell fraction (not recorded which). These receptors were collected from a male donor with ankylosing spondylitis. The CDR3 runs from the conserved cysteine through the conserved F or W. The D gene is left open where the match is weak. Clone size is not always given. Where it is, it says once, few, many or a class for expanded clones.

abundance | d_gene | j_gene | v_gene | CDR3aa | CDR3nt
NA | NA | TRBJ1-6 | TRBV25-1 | CASSEAGKGSPLHF | TGTGCCAGCAGTGAGGCAGGGAAGGGTTCACCCCTCCACTTT
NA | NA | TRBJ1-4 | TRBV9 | CASSHPAAGGAEEKLFF | TGTGCCAGCAGCCACCCCGCGGCGGGAGGGGCGGAAGAAAAACTGTTTTTT
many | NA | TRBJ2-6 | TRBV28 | CASRGTMPSGANVLTF | TGTGCCAGCAGAGGGACGATGCCCTCTGGGGCCAACGTCCTGACTTTC
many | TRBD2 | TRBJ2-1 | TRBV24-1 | CATSVYGTIQDEQFF | TGTGCCACCAGTGTTTACGGGACTATCCAGGATGAGCAGTTCTTC
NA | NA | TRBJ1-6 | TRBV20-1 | CSATRDKNNSPLHF | TGCAGTGCTACGAGGGACAAAAATAATTCACCCCTCCACTTT
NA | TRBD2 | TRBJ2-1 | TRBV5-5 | CASSFRLAGDMNEQFF | TGTGCCAGCAGCTTCCGGCTAGCGGGAGACATGAATGAGCAGTTCTTC
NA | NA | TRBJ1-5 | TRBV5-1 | CASSLVAGQPQHF | TGCGCCAGCAGCTTGGTGGCGGGTCAGCCCCAGCATTTT
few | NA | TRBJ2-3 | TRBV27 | CASSLEGIDTQYF | TGTGCCAGCAGTTTAGAGGGAATAGATACGCAGTATTTT
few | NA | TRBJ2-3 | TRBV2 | CARGALDTQYF | TGTGCCAGGGGGGCTCTAGATACGCAGTATTTT
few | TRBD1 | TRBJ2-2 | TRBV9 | CATGQGANTGELFF | TGTGCCACTGGACAGGGCGCGAACACCGGGGAGCTGTTTTTT
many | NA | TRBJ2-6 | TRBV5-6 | CASSLGPGANVLTF | TGTGCCAGCAGCTTAGGTCCTGGGGCCAACGTCCTGACTTTC
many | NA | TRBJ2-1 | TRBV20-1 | CSASPYNEQFF | TGCAGTGCTAGTCCTTACAATGAGCAGTTCTTC
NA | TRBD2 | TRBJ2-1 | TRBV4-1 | CASSAGGLSVNEQFF | TGCGCCAGCAGCGCCGGGGGACTATCCGTCAATGAGCAGTTCTTC
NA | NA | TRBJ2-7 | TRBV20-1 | CSARKYHEQYF | TGCAGTGCTAGAAAGTACCACGAGCAGTACTTC
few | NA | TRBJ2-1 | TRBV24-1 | CATSDVGSGYNEQFF | TGTGCCACCAGTGATGTTGGGTCCGGCTACAATGAGCAGTTCTTC
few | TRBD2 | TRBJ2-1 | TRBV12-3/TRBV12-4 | CASRSGTSGTNEQFF | TGTGCCAGCAGATCCGGGACTAGCGGGACCAATGAGCAGTTCTTC
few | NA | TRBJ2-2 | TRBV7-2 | CASRTAYTSTGELFF | TGTGCCAGCAGAACAGCTTACACTTCCACCGGGGAGCTGTTTTTT
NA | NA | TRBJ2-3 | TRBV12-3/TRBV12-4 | CASSQSGPTTDTQYF | TGTGCCAGCAGTCAATCCGGGCCTACCACAGATACGCAGTATTTT